This T cell receptor (beta chain) was recovered during a study of blood T cell repertoires in COVID-19 (dated by TCRdb to the early 2020s). General notes on the study: The collaborator samples originated in the United States, Italy and Spain and spanned the acute and convalescent phases of COVID-19. The prospective study material was composed of cDNA or gDNA derived from T cells, B-cell-depleted T cells, or PBMCs. The samples were drawn from the first 160 participants of the ongoing ImmuneRACE study and from roughly 1,300 subjects provided by 6 global collaborators. A freely available public database, intended as a resource for researchers studying the immune response to SARS-CoV-2, is where the repertoires were released. Nearly every sample came with metadata listing a de-identified subject ID, COVID-19 status, age in years and sex. Where HLA class I and class II types were available, the types were taken from metadata supplied by the sample provider, not from assay-based typing. Subjects who had been exposed to COVID-19, were actively infected with it, or had recovered from it provided the deeply sampled blood TCRbeta repertoires that made up the dataset. General study outcomes and caveats: The quantity of clinical and demographic metadata differed by source and by participant and was supplied without curation.

CDR1 and CDR2, looked up from the germline V gene, are SGHRS and YFSETQ. Trimming takes 0 bases from V and 0 bases from J, and the germline ends sit 9 bases apart. Its CDR3 holds 16 amino acids, cysteine through phenylalanine. The entry retains the CDR3 DNA only, 48 bases that are in frame from base 1. TCRbeta CDR3 regions were amplified from genomic DNA by means of the immunoSEQ Assay, a bias-controlled multiplex PCR. On the study's bioinformatics: The number of nucleated cells in each sample was estimated by amplification of reference gene primers within the assay. To quantify the absolute abundance of each unique TCRbeta CDR3 rearrangement, sequence reads were collapsed and filtered. For each sample, productive Simpson clonality was calculated as the square root of Simpson's diversity index across productive rearrangements. TCRdb mirrors the immuneACCESS table, restricted to in-frame sequences. Some clones are absent from its copies; in checked studies, under half trace to an unresolved V gene, and the reason for the others is unknown. For V, J and clone size, that table is used; D and trimming come from the DNA. This sample lists about 170,000 clones; roughly 88% were detected once. In total, the top ten clones hold about 1.2% of the sample.

Concerning this clone: Its antigen remains unidentified. No base-level quality is on record; no much larger clone is a single base apart.

Another Seattle source contributed samples from volunteer blood donors who had recovered from COVID-19. Whole blood was collected in K2EDTA tubes by collaborating institutions according to the institutions' own protocols. For TCRbeta analysis, collaborator samples were shipped as frozen whole blood, as isolated PBMCs, or as DNA extracted from either sample type. The sequence was collected from a man in his fifties or sixties who had recovered from COVID-19. The specimen sequenced was peripheral blood. This receptor chain uses TRBV5-1 and TRBJ1-4; TRBD1 is perhaps the D gene, given 6 matching bases. DNA sequence: TGCGCCAGCAGCTTGGGGGACATTGCAACTAATGAAAAACTGTTTTTT. This gives the protein CASSLGDIATNEKLFF.